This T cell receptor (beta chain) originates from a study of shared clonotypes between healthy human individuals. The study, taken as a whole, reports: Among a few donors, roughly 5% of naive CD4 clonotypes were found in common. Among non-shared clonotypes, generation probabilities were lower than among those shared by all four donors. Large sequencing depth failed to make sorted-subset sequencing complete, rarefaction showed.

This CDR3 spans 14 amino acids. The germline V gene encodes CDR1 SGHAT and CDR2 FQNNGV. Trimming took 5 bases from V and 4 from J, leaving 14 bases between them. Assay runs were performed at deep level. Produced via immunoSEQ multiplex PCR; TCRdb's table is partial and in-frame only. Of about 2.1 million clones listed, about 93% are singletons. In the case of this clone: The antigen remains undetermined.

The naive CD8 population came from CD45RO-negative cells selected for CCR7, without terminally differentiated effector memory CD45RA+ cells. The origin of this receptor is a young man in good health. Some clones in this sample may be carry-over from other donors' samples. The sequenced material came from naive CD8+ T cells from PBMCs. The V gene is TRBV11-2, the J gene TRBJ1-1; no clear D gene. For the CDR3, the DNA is TGTGCCAGCAGCCCCCGGGTGCGGGGCACTGAAGCTTTCTTT. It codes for CASSPRVRGTEAFF.